This T cell receptor beta chain was found in a study of vaccination and CD4 T cells after COVID-19. For the study at large: Convalescent patients, SARS-CoV-2 positive by nasal swab PCR, comprised 9 or 10 mild cases and one severe case. The stimulus for the cells was overlapping spike peptides derived from SARS-CoV-2, HCoV-NL63, HCoV-OC43 and HCoV-229E. For three convalescent patients, sampling occurred both at day 14 and at days 161 to 241 after vaccination. Collection of post-vaccine samples followed dose two by a median about 75 days, spanning a range of 14 to 241.

The time point denotes: late sampling 161 to 241 days after vaccination in a few convalescent patients. As to treatment: approximately nine-day PBMC culture with coronavirus spike peptide pools or control peptides (ViraFEST assay). V gave up 3 bases and J gave up 5 bases, with 16 bases separating them. The V gene's germline CDR1 is MNHEY and CDR2 SMNVEV (reference sequence). There are 15 residues in the CDR3. Cultured CD4+ T-cell DNA underwent Oncomine TCR Beta short-read sequencing. TCRdb redid the calling of the PCR reads with MiXCR, one entry per CDR3 protein. The repertoire holds around 27,000 distinct CDR3 sequences, with roughly a third as singletons. This clonotype was detected a few times. Its antigen is not identified.

The sample was CD4+ T cells from blood, cultured in vitro, taken about 7 months after SARS-CoV-2 vaccination. This clonotype was obtained from a human donor who had recovered from COVID-19. The chain uses TRBV27 and TRBJ2-5; D is perhaps TRBD1 (5 bases). DNA for the CDR3: TGTGCCAGCAGTTTCTACCCCCCTAGGGGCGAGACCCAGTACTTC. Translated, it gives CASSFYPPRGETQYF.